This TCR beta chain was identified in a study of blood T cells in healthy people across ages. Study conclusions and caveats: When set beside aged donors, long-lived donors presented more naive CD4+ cells and higher diversity.

On this clonotype: Antigen unknown.

J was trimmed by 5 bases and V by 5 bases; bases with no gene match: 9. This CDR3 is 16 amino acids long. The germline gives CDR1 SGHVS, CDR2 FNYEAQ. A second about 6 to 12 cycle PCR used barcoded and J-beta primers. MiXCR, run by TCRdb on the 5' RACE reads, gives a single entry per CDR3 protein. The sample lists about 680,000 distinct CDR3 sequences, approximately 50% occurring once. The sequenced material came from blood. The genes are TRBV7-6 and TRBJ1-4; 9 nucleotides agree with TRBD1. The source is a woman aged 55-69 years in good health. As DNA, the CDR3 is TGTGCCAGCAGCCCAGGTGACAGGGGGATGAATGAAAAACTGTTTTTT. Translated, it gives CASSPGDRGMNEKLFF.